The 7 T cell receptor beta chains reported below all come from one sample, sequenced in a study of cytomegalovirus exposure and HLA in healthy donors. This PCR relied on a set of 60 Vbeta primers and 13 Jbeta primers. Using immunoSEQ multiplex PCR, the repertoire was profiled, and TCRdb retains in-frame clones only, with some absent. The data hold around 150,000 clones, with 76% observed a single time. The sample was PBMCs. The source of these receptors is a middle-aged man in good health and CMV-seronegative.

The genes are TRBV28 and TRBJ1-5; D remains ambiguous. V was pared by 7 bases and J by 5 bases, with 15 bases between. This CDR3 has 14 residues. Germline loops: CDR1 MDHEN, CDR2 SYDVKM. The CDR3 coding sequence is TGTGCCAGCATAGACCAGGCGAATTATCAGCCCCAGCATTTT. Encoded protein: CASIDQANYQPQHF.

V is TRBV4-1 and J is TRBJ1-4; D remains ambiguous. The CDR3 totals 16 residues. Germline V gene data show CDR1 as MGHRA and CDR2 as YSYEKL. V lost 0 bases to trimming and J lost 3 bases, with 11 bases between them. CDR3 region: CASSQEASWPNEKLFF. CDR3 DNA: TGCGCCAGCAGCCAAGAGGCCTCTTGGCCTAATGAAAAACTGTTTTTT.

The V and J genes are TRBV5-1 and TRBJ2-2; 10 bases align to TRBD2. CDR1 is SGHRS, CDR2 YFSETQ, per germline. V gave up 5 bases and J gave up 4 bases; unmatched junction bases: 5. The CDR3 length is 15 residues. CDR3 DNA: TGCGCCAGCAGAAGGACTAGCGGTAGCACCGGGGAGCTGTTTTTT. This codes for CASRRTSGSTGELFF.

The J gene is TRBJ2-7, the V gene TRBV13, with 7 bases fitting TRBD1. The CDR3 loop spans 15 amino acids. CDR1 and CDR2 (germline): PRHDT, FYEKMQ (reference sequence). Germline trimming cut 5 bases from V and 0 bases from J; bases unmatched to any gene: 7. The CDR3 bases are TGTGCCAGCAGCACCCCGACAGGGACCTCCTACGAGCAGTACTTC. Its protein product is CASSTPTGTSYEQYF.

The chain couples TRBV5-1 to TRBJ2-3; TRBD1 agrees at 10 bases. In germline, CDR1 is SGHRS, CDR2 YFSETQ. This CDR3 region has 14 residues. The V gene end was trimmed by 4 bases and the J gene end by 8 bases; junction bases not matched to a gene: 7. Here the CDR3 DNA reads TGCGCCAGCAGCCCGGGGACAGGGGCGGCTACGCAGTATTTT. Protein: CASSPGTGAATQYF.

The rearrangement uses TRBV2 and TRBJ2-2; possibly TRBD2 for D (6 bases). This CDR3 is 16 amino acids long. With 6 bases removed from V and 7 bases from J, the gap between germline ends came to 21 bases. Germline CDR1 reads SNHLY; CDR2 reads FYNNEI. CDR3 sequence: CASSPLRENPGGELFF. DNA for the CDR3: TGTGCCAGCAGCCCGTTGCGGGAAAATCCGGGCGGGGAGCTGTTTTTT.

This chain connects TRBV9 to TRBJ1-4; no firm D call. The V end lost 1 base, the J end lost 4 bases, and 8 bases lay between the germline ends. The CDR3 sequence is 14 residues long. Germline CDR1 reads SGDLS; CDR2 reads YYNGEE. The CDR3 DNA follows: TGTGCCAGCAGCGTACTTGGCGGTAATGAAAAACTGTTTTTT. Translation gives CASSVLGGNEKLFF.